This entry is about one TCR beta chain. The data belong to a study of control samples from healthy donors and cancer patients. CDR1 is KGHDR, CDR2 SFDVKD, per germline. This CDR3 comprises 15 residues. Trimming took 1 base from V and 5 from J; bases not matched to a gene: 3. Using immunoSEQ multiplex PCR, the repertoire was profiled, and TCRdb retains in-frame clones only, with some absent. Of some 140,000 clones listed, about 94% are singletons. The receptor comes from a man aged 35 to 55 in good health. The J gene is TRBJ2-2, the V gene TRBV24-1; 7 nucleotides match TRBD2. The specimen sequenced was blood. CDR3 in DNA: TGTGCCACCAGTGATTTCCGGGAGGTTACCGGGGAGCTGTTTTTT. Protein: CATSDFREVTGELFF.